These 15 T cell receptor beta chains were sequenced from one sample in a study of response to subunit inactivated influenza vaccine (dated by TCRdb to the late 2010s). The library was prepared using RT-PCR. The data were produced on an Illumina HiSeq 2500. The public reads were quality trimmed at Q25 with fastp and then assembled into clones with MiXCR by TCRdb, keeping productive beta chains. Duplicate CDR3 protein sequences are folded into a single record with the most common DNA and genes. The sample table records fewer than 550,000 distinct CDR3 sequences; 25% of these occur just once. The ten largest make up less than 2.5% of the sample. This material consisted of CD4+ T cells sorted from PBMCs, taken roughly 5 days after vaccination. These receptors were collected from a man aged 50 to 60 who received an inactivated influenza vaccine. Donor details come from another sample of the same person, matched by shared clones.

This chain connects TRBV6-1 to TRBJ1-2; D perhaps matches TRBD1 (5 bases). CDR1 is MNHNS, CDR2 SASEGT, per germline. Trimming removed 2 bases at V and 7 bases at J, with 11 bases between. This CDR3 comprises 13 residues. The CDR3 nucleotides read TGTGCCAGCAGTGAATCCAGGGTCGCTGGCTACACCTTC. Encoded protein: CASSESRVAGYTF.

The chain recombines TRBV20-1 with TRBJ2-2; no clear D gene. With 1 base removed from V and 5 bases from J, the gap between germline ends came to 11 bases. CDR3 length: 14 amino acids. Germline values: CDR1 DFQATT, CDR2 SNEGSKA (reference sequence). DNA for the CDR3: TGCAGTGCTAGAGGCGAAGTGGGAACCGGGGAGCTGTTTTTT. Translation gives CSARGEVGTGELFF.

V is TRBV24-1 and J is TRBJ2-1; D unresolved. This CDR3 region has 13 residues. Deletions cut 10 bases from V and 8 bases from J, with 17 bases between. Germline CDR1 KGHDR, CDR2 SFDVKD. DNA for the CDR3: TGTGCCACAGGAAATACCGGGTCTTATGAGCAGTTCTTC. Encoded protein: CATGNTGSYEQFF.

A word on this clonotype: A junction end diverges from the germline sequence, so it may reflect a read error. This chain links TRBV27 with TRBJ2-7; 12 bases agree with TRBD2. Germline loops: CDR1 MNHEY, CDR2 SMNVEV (reference sequence). The CDR3 has 14 residues. This chain's CDR3 is CASPGLAGTYGQYF. CDR3 coding DNA: TGTGCCAGCCCTGGACTAGCGGGGACCTACGGGCAGTACTTC.

This clonotype is a singleton in its sample. At one end the junction does not follow the germline gene, possibly because of a read error. The chain carries TRBV20-1 and TRBJ1-3; a possible D gene is TRBD1 (5 bases). Germline-derived CDR1 and CDR2 are DFQATT and SNEGSKA (reference sequence). CDR3 length equals 13 residues. CDR3 nucleotides: TGCAGTGCTAGGGGGGGGACCGGAAATACCATATATTTT. This translates into CSARGGTGNTIYF.

This clonotype was recorded a few times. The CDR3 region is CSVGGGDEQYF. The CDR3 DNA reads as TGCAGCGTTGGAGGGGGCGACGAGCAGTACTTC. V is TRBV29-1 and J is TRBJ2-7; 7 nucleotides line up with TRBD1. The V segment lost 4 bases and the J segment 5 bases; nucleotides outside the gene matches: 2. Germline-derived CDR1 and CDR2 are SQVTM and ANQGSEA. The CDR3 consists of 11 residues.

The chain links TRBV5-6 to TRBJ2-1; 8 bases align to TRBD1. CDR1 and CDR2 from the germline V gene are SGHDT and YYEEEE. V shed 4 bases and J 5 bases; nucleotides not matched to a gene: 14. The CDR3 loop spans 17 amino acids. CDR3 nucleotides: TGTGCCAGCAGCCATACCCTTAGACAGGGGACTGACAATGAGCAGTTCTTC. Translation: CASSHTLRQGTDNEQFF.

This rearrangement joins TRBV6-5 to TRBJ1-1; 11 bases align to TRBD1. This CDR3 has 14 amino acids. Germline CDR1 reads MNHEY; CDR2 reads SVGAGI. V trimming: 2 bases; J trimming: 7 bases; junction bases outside the gene matches: 3. CDR3 sequence (DNA): TGTGCCAGCAGTTACGGGACAGGGGGGGGTGAAGCTTTCTTT. Translated, it gives CASSYGTGGGEAFF.

V and J are TRBV7-6 and TRBJ2-7, with TRBD2 identical over 8 bases. Germline V gene sequence: CDR1 SGHVS, CDR2 FNYEAQ. The CDR3 runs to 14 residues. With 5 bases clipped from V and 6 bases from J, the junction kept 9 bases outside the gene matches. The CDR3 DNA reads TGTGCCAGCAGCCCTCGGGAGGGGGGTATCGAGCAGTACTTC. Its translation is CASSPREGGIEQYF.

This clonotype was counted once. This chain uses TRBV7-3 with TRBJ2-2; 8 bases map to TRBD2. CDR3 size: 15 residues. Germline V gene sequence: CDR1 SGHTA, CDR2 FQGTGA. V gave up 4 bases and J gave up 4 bases; unmatched junction bases: 5. The CDR3 bases are TGTGCCAGCAGCTACAGCGGGAGCCCCACCGGGGAGCTGTTTTTT. Translating it yields CASSYSGSPTGELFF.

This chain uses TRBV10-3 with TRBJ2-2, with D perhaps matching TRBD2 (5 bases). The CDR3 runs to 14 residues. Germline CDR1 is ENHRY and CDR2 is SYGVKD. The V gene lost 10 bases and the J gene lost 4 bases, with 16 bases spanning the gap. The CDR3 nucleotides read TGTGCCACCCTAGGACTTTTTGGCACCGGGGAGCTGTTTTTT. It codes for CATLGLFGTGELFF.

The genes are TRBV3-1 and TRBJ1-2, with D perhaps TRBD1 (5 bases). This CDR3 region has 12 residues. In germline, CDR1 is LGHDT, CDR2 YNNKEL (reference sequence). V lost 0 bases and J lost 8, with 7 bases in between. In DNA form, the CDR3 reads TGTGCCAGCAGCCAAGACAGGGTGGGCTACACCTTC. Amino acids: CASSQDRVGYTF.

The rearrangement joins TRBV27 to TRBJ2-5; D not resolved. CDR3 length: 13 residues. V was cut by 3 bases and J by 5 bases, with 10 bases left in between. Germline assignment: CDR1 MNHEY and CDR2 SMNVEV (reference sequence). CDR3 in DNA: TGTGCCAGCAGTTTGTTCCGCCGGGAGACCCAGTACTTC. Amino acids: CASSLFRRETQYF.

This clonotype occurred a few times. The V call is TRBV28, the J call TRBJ2-1; 8 bases are a match to TRBD1. Germline loops: CDR1 MDHEN, CDR2 SYDVKM. The CDR3 contains 17 residues. The V and J ends lost 7 bases and 0 bases, in that order; junction bases with no gene match: 11. Here the CDR3 DNA reads TGTGCCAGCAACCCAAGAGGAGGACAGGGCTCCTACAATGAGCAGTTCTTC. This codes for CASNPRGGQGSYNEQFF.

This clonotype was seen a single time. This sequence joins TRBV7-9 and TRBJ2-7; 9 bases are a match to TRBD1. After removal of 5 bases from V and 6 bases from J, the junction contained 14 bases not matched to a gene. CDR3 length: 16 residues. CDR1 SEHNR and CDR2 FQNEAQ come from the germline V gene (reference sequence). The CDR3 loop reads CASSPRTGTGLGEQYF. The CDR3 DNA is TGTGCCAGCAGCCCCCGAACCGGGACAGGGCTAGGCGAGCAGTACTTC.